This is a list of T cell receptor beta chains from one sample in a study of cytomegalovirus exposure and HLA in healthy donors. The data were produced by immunoSEQ multiplex PCR, yet TCRdb's version contains in-frame clones alone and is incomplete. The repertoire consists of over 200,000 clones, with approximately 84% occurring once and the leading ten covering about 0.6%. Sequenced material: PBMCs. These receptor sequences come from a middle-aged woman in good health and CMV-seronegative. CDR3s include the opening cysteine and the closing phenylalanine or tryptophan. D genes are given only for firm matches. Not every row has a clone size; where given, it reads once, few, many or a size class.

d_call: TRBD2
j_call: TRBJ2-7
v_call: TRBV27
clone_size: -
cdr3_aa: CASSSLAGYEQYF
cdr3_nt: TGTGCCAGCAGTTCTTTAGCGGGCTACGAGCAGTACTTC

d_call: -
j_call: TRBJ1-1
v_call: TRBV2
clone_size: -
cdr3_aa: CASSWGHEAFF
cdr3_nt: TGTGCCAGCAGTTGGGGACATGAAGCTTTCTTT

d_call: TRBD1
j_call: TRBJ1-3
v_call: TRBV5-4
clone_size: -
cdr3_aa: CASFWVRTGDFGNTIYF
cdr3_nt: TGTGCCAGCTTTTGGGTCAGGACAGGGGATTTTGGAAACACCATATATTTT

d_call: TRBD2
j_call: TRBJ2-1
v_call: TRBV27
clone_size: -
cdr3_aa: CASSLFGLAATYNEQFF
cdr3_nt: TGTGCCAGCAGTTTATTTGGACTAGCGGCTACCTACAATGAGCAGTTCTTC

d_call: TRBD2
j_call: TRBJ2-7
v_call: TRBV27
clone_size: -
cdr3_aa: CASSLAGGAVYEQYF
cdr3_nt: TGTGCCAGCAGTTTAGCGGGGGGGGCGGTGTATGAGCAGTACTTC

d_call: TRBD2
j_call: TRBJ2-3
v_call: TRBV9
clone_size: -
cdr3_aa: CASSVVSGGDGAQYF
cdr3_nt: TGTGCCAGCAGCGTAGTCAGCGGGGGGGACGGGGCGCAGTATTTT

d_call: TRBD2
j_call: TRBJ2-1
v_call: TRBV27
clone_size: -
cdr3_aa: CASSFRSWASGGANEQFF
cdr3_nt: TGTGCCAGCAGTTTCCGATCGTGGGCTAGCGGGGGGGCCAATGAGCAGTTCTTC

d_call: TRBD1
j_call: TRBJ1-1
v_call: TRBV4-3
clone_size: -
cdr3_aa: CASSQGTGRPEAFF
cdr3_nt: TGCGCCAGCAGCCAGGGGACAGGGAGGCCTGAAGCTTTCTTT

d_call: -
j_call: TRBJ2-1
v_call: TRBV7-6
clone_size: -
cdr3_aa: CASSFQGPNEQFF
cdr3_nt: TGTGCCAGCAGCTTCCAGGGCCCTAATGAGCAGTTCTTC

d_call: TRBD2
j_call: TRBJ2-3
v_call: TRBV4-3
clone_size: -
cdr3_aa: CASSQDRGVGSDTQYF
cdr3_nt: TGCGCCAGCAGCCAAGATCGGGGGGTAGGATCAGATACGCAGTATTTT

d_call: TRBD1
j_call: TRBJ2-1
v_call: TRBV29-1
clone_size: -
cdr3_aa: CSGAGTGVTGEQFF
cdr3_nt: TGCAGCGGAGCCGGGACAGGGGTTACTGGTGAGCAGTTCTTC

d_call: TRBD2
j_call: TRBJ2-4
v_call: TRBV7-3
clone_size: once
cdr3_aa: CASSLLSGGYQYF
cdr3_nt: TGTGCCAGCAGCTTACTGAGCGGGGGTTATCAGTACTTC

d_call: TRBD2
j_call: TRBJ2-7
v_call: TRBV7-3
clone_size: -
cdr3_aa: CASSLIGGGAYEQYF
cdr3_nt: TGTGCCAGCAGCTTGATCGGCGGGGGGGCCTACGAGCAGTACTTC

d_call: -
j_call: TRBJ1-1
v_call: TRBV4-1
clone_size: -
cdr3_aa: CASSQPLELNTEAFF
cdr3_nt: TGCGCCAGCAGCCAACCCCTTGAGTTGAACACTGAAGCTTTCTTT

d_call: -
j_call: TRBJ2-2
v_call: TRBV14
clone_size: -
cdr3_aa: CASSQDPGVAGELFF
cdr3_nt: TGTGCCAGCAGCCAAGATCCCGGGGTCGCCGGGGAGCTGTTTTTT

d_call: -
j_call: TRBJ2-7
v_call: TRBV13
clone_size: -
cdr3_aa: CASSSRTGYPYEQYF
cdr3_nt: TGTGCCAGCAGCTCACGGACTGGATATCCCTACGAGCAGTACTTC

d_call: TRBD1
j_call: TRBJ2-7
v_call: TRBV2
clone_size: once
cdr3_aa: CASKGTGLTYEQYF
cdr3_nt: TGTGCCAGCAAGGGGACAGGGCTGACCTACGAGCAGTACTTC

d_call: -
j_call: TRBJ2-3
v_call: TRBV7-2
clone_size: -
cdr3_aa: CASSFDRRASGTQYF
cdr3_nt: TGTGCCAGCAGCTTTGACAGGCGAGCCTCGGGTACGCAGTATTTT

d_call: TRBD2
j_call: TRBJ2-1
v_call: TRBV29-1
clone_size: -
cdr3_aa: CSVQTAGGPSYNEQFF
cdr3_nt: TGCAGCGTGCAGACCGCGGGGGGACCCTCCTACAATGAGCAGTTCTTC

d_call: TRBD1
j_call: TRBJ1-5
v_call: TRBV7-9
clone_size: -
cdr3_aa: CSSSGQVDQPQHF
cdr3_nt: TGTTCCAGCAGCGGACAGGTAGATCAGCCCCAGCATTTT

d_call: -
j_call: TRBJ1-2
v_call: TRBV30
clone_size: -
cdr3_aa: CAWMGGSDYGYTF
cdr3_nt: TGTGCCTGGATGGGAGGATCTGACTATGGCTACACCTTC

d_call: -
j_call: TRBJ1-2
v_call: TRBV29-1
clone_size: once
cdr3_aa: CSVLGQRYGYTF
cdr3_nt: TGCAGCGTTCTAGGACAGAGATATGGCTACACCTTC

d_call: TRBD2
j_call: TRBJ2-1
v_call: TRBV6-5
clone_size: -
cdr3_aa: CASQLAGGYEQFF
cdr3_nt: TGTGCCAGCCAACTAGCGGGGGGTTATGAGCAGTTCTTC